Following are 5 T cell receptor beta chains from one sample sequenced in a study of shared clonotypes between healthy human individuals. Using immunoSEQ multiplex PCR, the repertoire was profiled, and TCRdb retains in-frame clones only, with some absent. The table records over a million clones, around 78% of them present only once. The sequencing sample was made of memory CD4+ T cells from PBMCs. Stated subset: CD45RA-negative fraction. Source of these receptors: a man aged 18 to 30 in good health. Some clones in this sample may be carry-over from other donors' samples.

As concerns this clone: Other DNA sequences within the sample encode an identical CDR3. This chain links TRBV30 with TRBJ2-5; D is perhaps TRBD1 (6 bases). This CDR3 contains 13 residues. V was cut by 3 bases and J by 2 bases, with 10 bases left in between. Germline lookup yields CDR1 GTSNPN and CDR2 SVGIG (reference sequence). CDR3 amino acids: CAWSPGQQETQYF. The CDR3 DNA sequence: TGTGCCTGGAGCCCGGGACAACAAGAGACCCAGTACTTC.

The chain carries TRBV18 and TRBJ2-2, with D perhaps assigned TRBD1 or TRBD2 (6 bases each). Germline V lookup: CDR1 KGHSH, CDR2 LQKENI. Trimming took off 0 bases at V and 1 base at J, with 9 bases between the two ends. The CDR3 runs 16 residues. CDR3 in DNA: TGTGCCAGCTCACCACCGGGGGGCGTGAACACCGGGGAGCTGTTTTTT. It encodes CASSPPGGVNTGELFF.

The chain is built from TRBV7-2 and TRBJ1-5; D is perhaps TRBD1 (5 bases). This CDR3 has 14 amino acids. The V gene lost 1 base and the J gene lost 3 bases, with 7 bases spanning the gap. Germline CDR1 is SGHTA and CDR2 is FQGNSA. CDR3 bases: TGTGCCAGCAGCTTAGAGACAGACAATCAGCCCCAGCATTTT. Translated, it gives CASSLETDNQPQHF.

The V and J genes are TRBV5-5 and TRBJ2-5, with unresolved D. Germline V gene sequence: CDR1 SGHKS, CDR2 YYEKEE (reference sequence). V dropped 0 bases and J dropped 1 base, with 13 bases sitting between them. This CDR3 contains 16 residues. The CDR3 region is CASSLVRPQGQETQYF. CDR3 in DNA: TGTGCCAGCAGCTTGGTGCGACCGCAAGGCCAAGAGACCCAGTACTTC.

The CDR3 sequence is CSARGLAGGPVGTDTQYF. CDR3 DNA sequence: TGCAGCGCCCGGGGGCTAGCGGGAGGGCCAGTCGGCACAGATACGCAGTATTTT. The chain combines TRBV29-1 with TRBJ2-3; TRBD2 matches 12 bases. CDR1 and CDR2 from the germline V gene are SQVTM and ANQGSEA. Trimming at V came to 7 bases and at J to 1 base, leaving 15 bases not matched to a gene. The CDR3 has 18 residues.